The present TCR beta chain was sequenced within a study of blood T cell repertoires in COVID-19. Study overall: Sites in the United States, Italy and Spain provided acute and convalescent COVID-19 samples.

Per the authors' pipeline: From reference gene primer amplification, estimates of nucleated cell counts were derived. Assay used: immunoSEQ multiplex PCR; TCRdb lists only in-frame clones, some missing. V and J calls plus clone size are reproduced from that table; the DNA served to infer D and trimming. The sample carries some 45,000 clones, 80% recorded once. Germline CDR1 LNHNV, CDR2 YYDKDF (reference sequence). The CDR3 is made up of 15 amino acids. V dropped 2 bases and J dropped 4; count of bases not matched to a gene: 5. Source material: peripheral blood. The chain couples TRBV15 to TRBJ1-3; 7 bases agree with TRBD1. The receptor comes from a man aged 70-80 years with acute or convalescent COVID-19. CDR3 residues: CATSRPRGQGNTIYF. The CDR3 bases are TGTGCCACCAGCAGACCGCGGGGACAGGGAAACACCATATATTTT.